This T cell receptor beta chain emerged from a study of shared clonotypes between healthy human individuals. At the level of the study: CD4 naive cells filled three plates per donor, CD4 memory three, CD8 naive two and CD8 memory one. Study results and caveats: Inspection by rarefaction showed sorted-subset sequencing to be incomplete despite large depth.

Per the original data handling: ImmunoSEQ yielded junction-only sequences lacking quality scores, so filtering differed. The repertoire was sequenced with immunoSEQ multiplex PCR; TCRdb's copy has only in-frame clones and lacks some. The DNA gave D and trimming, while V, J and clone size come from that table. The table includes approximately 2.1 million clones, 93% detected once. As concerns this clone: The antigen remains unidentified. Other DNA sequences in this sample translate to the same CDR3.

The V gene's germline CDR1 is SGHVS and CDR2 FNYEAQ. With V trimmed by 5 bases and J by 5 bases, 3 bases remained unmatched. CDR3 length: 13 residues. From CD4+ cells came CD45RA+ naive and CD45RA-negative memory subsets. J is TRBJ1-2 and V is TRBV7-6; 9 bases are shared with TRBD1. This TCR derives from a man between 18 and 35 years old in good health. Some clones in this sample may be carry-over from other donors' samples. The sequenced sample consisted of naive CD4+ T cells from PBMCs. Subset reported: CD45RA+ positively selected. CDR3 in DNA: TGTGCCAGCAGCCCCGGACAGGGGTATGGCTACACCTTC. This encodes CASSPGQGYGYTF.